This T cell receptor beta chain was documented in a study of T-cell reconstitution after alpha-beta-depleted transplantation in children. Study-wide results and caveats: As was reported, about two months after transplant, alpha-beta T cells came from several hundred expanded graft clones.

V was shortened by 1 base and J by 5 bases, with 18 bases between the two germline ends. Germline CDR1 is DFQATT and CDR2 is SNEGSKA (reference sequence). This CDR3 region has 15 residues. Comments on this clonotype: The antigen remains unidentified.

Using unique molecular identifiers, the investigators prepared the TCRbeta library. One entry per CDR3 protein results from TCRdb running MiXCR on the PCR reads. This sample has about 420,000 distinct CDR3 sequences, with about 16% found just once. The specimen comprised PBMCs, mostly from graft donor cells, sampled 360 days after TCRalphabeta/CD19-depleted stem cell transplant. The chain recombines TRBV20-1 with TRBJ2-7; no firm D call. This sequence was found in a boy less than two years old who had a stem cell transplant for Wiskott-Aldrich syndrome, so the T cells may come from the graft donor. The CDR3 DNA is TGCAGTGCTAGAGGGTTGGTCCCACATCGTAACGAGCAGTACTTC. Protein sequence: CSARGLVPHRNEQYF.